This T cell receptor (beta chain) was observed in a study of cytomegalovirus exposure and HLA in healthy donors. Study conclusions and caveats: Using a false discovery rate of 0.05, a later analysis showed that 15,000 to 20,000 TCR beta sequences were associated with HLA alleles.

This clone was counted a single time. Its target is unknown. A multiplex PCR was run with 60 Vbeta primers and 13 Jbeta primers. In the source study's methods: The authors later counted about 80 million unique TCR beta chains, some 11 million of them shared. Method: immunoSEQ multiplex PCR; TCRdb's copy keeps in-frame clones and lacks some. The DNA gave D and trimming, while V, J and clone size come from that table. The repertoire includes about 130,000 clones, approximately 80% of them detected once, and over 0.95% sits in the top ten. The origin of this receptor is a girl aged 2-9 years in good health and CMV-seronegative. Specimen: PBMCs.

This CDR3 is CASSQSLAGTEQFF. The CDR3 nucleotides read TGCGCCAGCAGCCAAAGTCTAGCGGGGACCGAGCAGTTCTTC. V usage is TRBV4-3 and J usage is TRBJ2-1; 9 nucleotides match TRBD2. Germline-derived CDR1 and CDR2 are LGHNA and YSLEER. V trimming: 2 bases; J trimming: 10 bases; junction bases outside the gene matches: 6. This CDR3 spans 14 amino acids.